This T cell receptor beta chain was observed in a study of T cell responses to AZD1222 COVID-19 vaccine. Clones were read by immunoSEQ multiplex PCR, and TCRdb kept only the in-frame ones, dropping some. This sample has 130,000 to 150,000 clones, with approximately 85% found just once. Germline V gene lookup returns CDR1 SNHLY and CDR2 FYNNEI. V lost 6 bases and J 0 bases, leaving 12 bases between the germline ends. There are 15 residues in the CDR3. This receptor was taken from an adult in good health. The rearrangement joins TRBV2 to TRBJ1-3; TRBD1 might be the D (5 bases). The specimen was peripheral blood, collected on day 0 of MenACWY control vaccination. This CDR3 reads CASRVQDISGNTIYF. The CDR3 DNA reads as TGTGCCAGCAGAGTACAGGACATCTCTGGAAACACCATATATTTT. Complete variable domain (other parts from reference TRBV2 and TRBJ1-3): EPEVTQTPSHQVTQMGQEVILRCVPISNHLYFYWYRQILGQKVEFLVSFYNNEISEKSEIFDDQFSVERPDGSNFTLKIRSTKLEDSAMYFCASRVQDISGNTIYFGEGSWLTVV.